These 3 T cell receptor beta chains were all obtained from the same sample, sequenced in a study of cytomegalovirus exposure and HLA in healthy donors. The PCR was carried out with 60 Vbeta primers and 13 Jbeta primers. Data came from immunoSEQ multiplex PCR; TCRdb stores just in-frame clones and leaves some out. The sample carries over 80,000 clones, roughly 74% recorded once. The sample comprised PBMCs. The source of these receptors is a woman in her late teens or twenties in good health and CMV-seropositive.

This clone turned up a few times. This chain links TRBV19 with TRBJ2-2; D is perhaps TRBD2 (5 bases). In germline, CDR1 is LNHDA, CDR2 SQIVND (reference sequence). V was pared by 7 bases and J by 0 bases, with 12 bases between. This CDR3 comprises 15 residues. The CDR3 DNA reads TGTGCCAGTATCCTGAGCGGAGCGAACACCGGGGAGCTGTTTTTT. This codes for CASILSGANTGELFF.

The chain recombines TRBV4-1 with TRBJ1-4, with 9 bases aligning to TRBD1. This CDR3 is built from 16 residues. Trimming cost V 0 bases and J 6 bases; bases outside gene matches: 5. Germline V CDR1 and CDR2: MGHRA, YSYEKL. CDR3 bases: TGCGCCAGCAGCCAAGATGGGACAGGGAGGTATGAAAAACTGTTTTTT. Translating it yields CASSQDGTGRYEKLFF.

V is TRBV9 and J is TRBJ2-7; TRBD1 agrees at 7 bases. The CDR3 has 14 residues. Germline V CDR1 and CDR2: SGDLS, YYNGEE. V shed 0 bases and J 4 bases; nucleotides not matched to a gene: 4. This chain's CDR3 is CASSVEGRGYEQYF. The DNA for the CDR3 is TGTGCCAGCAGCGTAGAGGGCAGGGGGTACGAGCAGTACTTC. Complete variable domain (other parts from reference TRBV9 and TRBJ2-7): DSGVTQTPKHLITATGQRVTLRCSPRSGDLSVYWYQQSLDQGLQFLIQYYNGEERAKGNILERFSAQQFPDLHSELNLSSLELGDSALYFCASSVEGRGYEQYFGPGTRLTVT.